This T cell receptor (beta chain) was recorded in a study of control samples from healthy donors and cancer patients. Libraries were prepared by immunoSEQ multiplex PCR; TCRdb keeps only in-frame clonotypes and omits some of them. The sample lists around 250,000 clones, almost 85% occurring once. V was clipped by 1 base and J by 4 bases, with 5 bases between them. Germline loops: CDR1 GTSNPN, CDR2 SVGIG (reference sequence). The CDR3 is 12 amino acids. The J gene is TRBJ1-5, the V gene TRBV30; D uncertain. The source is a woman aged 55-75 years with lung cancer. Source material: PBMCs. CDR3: CAWSARNQPQHF. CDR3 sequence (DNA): TGTGCCTGGAGTGCTAGGAATCAGCCCCAGCATTTT.